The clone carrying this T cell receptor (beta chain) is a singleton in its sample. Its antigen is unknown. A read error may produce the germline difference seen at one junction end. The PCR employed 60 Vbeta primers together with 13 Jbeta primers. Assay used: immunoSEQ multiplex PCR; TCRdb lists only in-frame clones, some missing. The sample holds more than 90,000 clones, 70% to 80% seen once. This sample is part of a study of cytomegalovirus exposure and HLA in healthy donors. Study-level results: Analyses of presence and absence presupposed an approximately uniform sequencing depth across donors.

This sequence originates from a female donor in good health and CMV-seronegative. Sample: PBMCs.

CDR3 protein: CSSSLRAGVINEQFF. The CDR3 DNA reads TGTTCCAGCAGCTTACGAGCGGGAGTTATAAATGAGCAGTTCTTC. The rearrangement uses TRBV7-9 and TRBJ2-1; 8 positions match TRBD2. This CDR3 contains 15 residues. Germline CDR1 and CDR2: SEHNR and FQNEAQ (reference sequence).